This entry concerns a single T cell receptor beta chain. Its target antigen remains unknown. Base qualities are missing; no much larger clone stands one base away. This sample is drawn from a study of T cell responses to AZD1222 COVID-19 vaccine (dated by TCRdb to the early 2020s). Turning to the overall study: Because spike-specific TCR depth and breadth did not differ between the two schedules, AZD1222 recipients who got a second dose at roughly 4 weeks were pooled with those who got a second dose at roughly 12 weeks. Trial participants were enrolled into age subgroups of 18-55, 56-69 and 70-plus years, which contained about 150, 27 and 61 TCR-sequenced participants, respectively. TCR sequencing covered about 230 trial participants: 207 given two doses of AZD1222 and about 26 given two doses of MenACWY control vaccine. Beyond this particular receptor, the publication reports: Vaccine-associated CD4 TCRs spanned the whole spike protein, with dominant responses in regions 160-218 and 743-854. In the small 56-69-year group, the increase in depth fell short of significance, most likely because of low power. Participants were mostly white British, with more females than males. The authors suggested clonal diversity may have been underestimated. Only five to seven AZD1222 recipients were SARS-CoV-2 seropositive at baseline, limiting conclusions about previously exposed vaccinees. Epitopes outside the regions mutated in the B.1.351 and B.1.1.7 variants were reportedly recognized by nearly half of the unique spike-specific TCRs. Because no samples from the day 14 peak response were available, repertoires could be characterized only after the peak T cell response. Spike-specific TCR breadth and depth rose significantly after two AZD1222 doses compared with day 0 and with MenACWY recipients.

This sample's time point label indicates: baseline before first vaccination. The vaccinee samples were drawn from two UK trials, COV001 and COV002, one of which was a single-blind randomized controlled phase 2/3 trial testing AZD1222 (ChAdOx1 nCoV-19) in healthy adults. For TCRbeta chain sequencing, PBMC samples from trial participants were taken at day 0 and at day 28 after the second dose. CDR1 KGHDR and CDR2 SFDVKD are derived from the germline V gene. The CDR3 starts with the cysteine, ends with the phenylalanine, and has 17 residues. This entry keeps only the CDR3 DNA: 51 bases, framed from base 1. V was cut back by 1 base and J by 1 base, leaving a gap of 13 bases between them. The CDR3 regions of human TCRbeta chains were analyzed by immunosequencing. In the source study's methods: Repertoire TCRs were checked for matches against a reference library of SARS-CoV-2-specific TCRs that had been generated using the MIRA antigen-specificity platform. Breadth was defined as the fraction of unique TCRs that were SARS-CoV-2-associated, and depth was defined as the fraction of total T cells that were SARS-CoV-2-associated. Using the MIRA data, each spike-specific TCR was assigned both to the spike region to which the TCR was reactive and to a CD4 or CD8 class. Log10-transformed breadth and depth values were compared by one-way ANOVA with Sidak's multiple comparisons tests. TCRdb took over this immuneACCESS table, retaining in-frame rearrangements with V and J assigned. Such tables are incomplete; in checked studies, under half of the missing clones stem from an unresolved V gene, and the remainder is unexplained. V, J and clone size are taken as reported in that table, and D and trimming were inferred from the DNA itself. The sample has around 140,000 clones on record, around nine tenths of them singletons. Jointly, the top ten make up approximately 4.7% of the sample.

The clonotype was recovered from an adult in good health. The chain uses TRBV24-1 and TRBJ2-1; the D gene lacks a confident call. Sequencing was performed on peripheral blood, taken on day 0 of AZD1222 vaccination. In nucleotides, the sequence is TGTGCCACCAGTGATTTATCAGGAACTGATTCCTACAATGAGCAGTTCTTC. The encoded protein is CATSDLSGTDSYNEQFF.